Sequencing of this T cell receptor beta chain was carried out in a study of type 1 regulatory T cells. TCRdb processed the reads anew with MiXCR; each CDR3 protein has one entry. Of around 88,000 distinct CDR3 sequences in the sample, about 28% were seen once. This clonotype was found a few times. The CDR3 spans 13 residues. Germline CDR1 and CDR2: SGHKS and YYEKEE (reference sequence). Trimming left V 2 bases short and J 4 bases short, with 9 bases between. The sequenced material came from CD4+ T cells, either the whole sample or a sorted fraction (not recorded which). J is TRBJ1-2 and V is TRBV5-5; TRBD1 is a possible D gene (5 bases). The TCR comes from a human donor in good health. In nucleotides, the CDR3 is TGTGCCAGCAGCTTCGGGGCAGGCTATGGCTACACCTTC. Protein product: CASSFGAGYGYTF.